This TCR beta chain was sequenced for a study of control samples from healthy donors and cancer patients. This CDR3 spans 12 amino acids. V lost 3 bases, J lost 5 bases, and 5 bases lay in between. The sample holds one count of this clone. This CDR3 is also generated by other DNA sequences in the sample. Some clones are missing from TCRdb's copy, which holds only in-frame ones; the method was immunoSEQ multiplex PCR. Of about 75,000 clones listed, approximately 84% are singletons. The chain has TRBV12-3 or TRBV12-4 and TRBJ1-5; D unclear. This TCR was recovered from a man aged 45 to 65 in good health. The specimen sequenced was blood. The DNA for the CDR3 is TGTGCCAGCAGTTTCGGTGATCAGCCCCAGCATTTT. This encodes CASSFGDQPQHF.